One and the same sample provided the 7 T cell receptor beta chains below, sequenced in a study of shared T cell receptors in the human thymus. Here immunoSEQ multiplex PCR was the method, and the copy in TCRdb shows in-frame clones only, minus some. Here the sample spans more than 550,000 clones, approximately 83% being singletons. These records were also assigned to another study, of human thymus T cells.

The sequenced sample was thymocytes. The source of these receptors is a girl less than two years old with a congenital heart defect.

CDR3 amino acids: CASSQDRGYQETQYF. For the CDR3, the DNA is TGTGCCAGCAGCCAGGACAGGGGATACCAAGAGACCCAGTACTTC. This sequence joins TRBV7-6 and TRBJ2-5; 9 nucleotides align to TRBD1. With 5 bases clipped from V and 0 bases from J, the junction kept 4 bases outside the gene matches. This CDR3 has 15 amino acids. CDR1 SGHVS and CDR2 FNYEAQ come from the germline V gene.

The chain is built from TRBV4-2 and TRBJ1-4, with 9 bases aligning to TRBD1. CDR1 LGHNA and CDR2 YNFKEQ come from the germline V gene. This CDR3 contains 16 residues. J was trimmed by 5 bases and V by 4 bases; bases with no gene match: 8. CDR3 in amino acids: CASSPTRDRENEKLFF. CDR3 in DNA: TGTGCCAGCAGCCCCACTCGGGACAGGGAAAATGAAAAACTGTTTTTT.

The genes are TRBV4-3 and TRBJ1-4, with D possibly matching TRBD1 (5 bases). The germline V gene has CDR1 LGHNA and CDR2 YSLEER. This CDR3 has 14 amino acids. V was clipped by 1 base and J by 11 bases, with 14 bases between them. CDR3 sequence reads: CASSQGWTPMKLFF. In DNA form, the CDR3 reads TGCGCCAGCAGCCAAGGTTGGACACCCATGAAACTGTTTTTT.

This rearrangement joins TRBV7-9 to TRBJ1-2, with 7 nucleotides matching TRBD1. V shed 10 bases, J shed 4 bases, and the junction held 9 bases outside the gene matches. This CDR3 region has 13 residues. Germline V gene sequence: CDR1 SEHNR, CDR2 FQNEAQ (reference sequence). This CDR3 is CATSTGVPYGYTF. CDR3 DNA sequence: TGTGCCACCTCCACAGGGGTCCCCTATGGCTACACCTTC.

The V and J genes are TRBV4-1 and TRBJ1-3; 9 bases are a match to TRBD1. CDR1 and CDR2 from the germline V gene are MGHRA and YSYEKL. The CDR3 totals 17 residues. The V and J ends lost 0 bases and 8 bases, in that order; junction bases with no gene match: 11. This chain's CDR3 is CASSQDLVQGAGDTIYF. The DNA for the CDR3 is TGCGCCAGCAGCCAAGATCTTGTACAGGGGGCGGGGGACACCATATATTTT.

This clone has just one count. The chain joins TRBV7-8 to TRBJ2-1; D is unclear. The V and J ends lost 2 bases and 5 bases respectively, with 10 bases between them. This CDR3 is 14 amino acids long. Germline V CDR1 and CDR2: SGHVS, FQNEAQ. The CDR3 loop is CASSLRRINNEQFF. The CDR3 DNA reads as TGTGCCAGCAGCTTAAGGCGGATCAACAATGAGCAGTTCTTC.

This clone was recorded a few times. The rearrangement uses TRBV5-5 and TRBJ2-1; 10 positions agree with TRBD2. Germline V lookup: CDR1 SGHKS, CDR2 YYEKEE (reference sequence). This CDR3 is 16 amino acids long. V was pared by 2 bases and J by 5 bases, with 7 bases of the junction left unmatched. The CDR3 DNA sequence: TGTGCCAGCAGCTTAGCGGGGGGGCATTCAGACAATGAGCAGTTCTTC. Its translation: CASSLAGGHSDNEQFF. The complete variable domain, with remaining parts taken from reference TRBV5-5 and TRBJ2-1, reads DAGVTQSPTHLIKTRGQQVTLRCSPISGHKSVSWYQQVLGQGPQFIFQYYEKEERGRGNFPDRFSARQFPNYSSELNVNALLLGDSALYLCASSLAGGHSDNEQFFGPGTRLTVL.